The 15 T cell receptor beta chains reported below all come from one sample, sequenced in a study of tissue T cells after allogeneic stem cell transplantation. Assay used: immunoSEQ multiplex PCR; TCRdb lists only in-frame clones, some missing. This table has 48,000 or so clones, nearly 75% appearing once. The sample was sorted cells pooled from one or two spleens. These receptor sequences come from a pool of C57BL/6 mice in good health.

This clone turned up a few times. Gene labels here are mouse ones. Read data end 1 residue before the CDR3 end; the end is taken from the germline J gene. The rearrangement uses TRBV2 and TRBJ2-1; D may be TRBD1 or TRBD2 (5 bases each). The V gene's germline CDR1 is LGHNA and CDR2 YSYQKL. The CDR3 totals 14 residues. V was clipped by 3 bases and J by 4 bases, with 10 bases between them. The CDR3 bases that were read are TGTGCCAGCAGCCAGATGGGGCCTTATGCTGAGCAGTTC. Its protein product is CASSQMGPYAEQF. The CDR3 as a whole reads CASSQMGPYAEQFF.

About this clone: Mouse germline and gene names are used. The read terminates 1 residue ahead of where the CDR3 ends, so the germline J gene completes it. This sample also contains other DNA sequences that code for the same CDR3. The chain joins TRBV31 to TRBJ2-5; TRBD2 aligns across 11 bases. The length of the CDR3 is 13 residues. Trimming cost V 3 bases and J 4 bases; bases outside gene matches: 0. Looked up from germline, CDR1 is GKSSPN and CDR2 is SITVG. CDR3 DNA, as far as it was read: TGTGCCTGGAGGACTGGGGGGGAAGACACCCAGTAC. Its translation is CAWRTGGEDTQY. The CDR3 in full is CAWRTGGEDTQYF.

A remark on this clone: Any gene name here is a mouse gene name. The CDR3 goes on 1 residue after the read ends, and that part is filled in from the germline J gene. The chain combines TRBV24 with TRBJ1-4, with D possibly being TRBD1 (6 bases). The V end was cut by 0 bases, the J end by 3 bases, with 11 bases between. In germline, CDR1 is KGHTA, CDR2 FRNEEI. This CDR3 is 16 amino acids long. The DNA read from the CDR3 is TGTGCCAGCAGTCTGTATACGGGGGCTCCCAACGAAAGATTATTT. Translating it yields CASSLYTGAPNERLF. The complete CDR3 sequence is CASSLYTGAPNERLFF.

As concerns this clone: Gene names follow the mouse nomenclature. The read ends 1 residue before the CDR3 terminus; that terminus is restored from the germline J gene. J is TRBJ2-1 and V is TRBV4, with TRBD2 identical over 7 bases. V shed 4 bases and J 1 base; nucleotides not matched to a gene: 4. The CDR3 consists of 15 residues. The germline V gene has CDR1 LGHDT and CDR2 YNNKQL (reference sequence). The CDR3 is CASSSDWENYAEQFF. The sequenced part of the CDR3 DNA is TGTGCCAGCAGCTCCGACTGGGAGAACTATGCTGAGCAGTTC.

This clone has only a few counts. Gene names are mouse gene names. The read ends 1 residue before the CDR3 terminus; that terminus is restored from the germline J gene. The chain joins TRBV19 to TRBJ1-4; D ambiguous. This CDR3 comprises 11 residues. Trimming removed 5 bases from V and 6 bases from J, with 5 bases in between. Germline V lookup: CDR1 FNHDT, CDR2 SITEND (reference sequence). This CDR3 is CASSSYERLFF. The part of the CDR3 DNA that was read is TGTGCCAGCAGCTCTTACGAAAGATTATTT.

To note about this clone: The genes and germline here are from mouse. The read ends 1 residue early relative to the CDR3; the germline J gene fills the gap. The gene calls are TRBV13-2 and TRBJ1-6; D remains unclear. TRBJ1-6 belongs to the ORF category, with a function that is uncertain. CDR1 NNHNN and CDR2 SYGAGS come from the germline V gene (reference sequence). The CDR3 loop spans 12 amino acids. V lost 0 bases, J lost 6 bases, and 1 base lay in between. CDR3 amino acids: CASGDVNSPLYF. The CDR3 bases that were read are TGTGCCAGCGGTGATGTTAATTCGCCCCTCTAC.

This clone was counted a few times. Gene names follow the mouse nomenclature. The CDR3 end lies 1 residue beyond the end of the read and is filled in from the germline J gene. The genes are TRBV13-2 and TRBJ2-7; 10 nucleotides agree with TRBD2. The V segment lost 4 bases and the J segment 7 bases; nucleotides outside the gene matches: 5. CDR1 and CDR2 (germline): NNHNN, SYGAGS (reference sequence). The CDR3 spans 13 residues. CDR3 protein: CASGTDWGREQYF. CDR3 bases read: TGTGCCAGCGGTACGGACTGGGGGAGGGAACAGTAC.

Concerning this clone itself: Gene and germline names: mouse. The read gets to within 1 residue of the CDR3 end, and the germline J gene fills in the rest. The chain is built from TRBV13-1 and TRBJ2-4; TRBD1 or TRBD2 may be the D gene (6 bases each). The CDR3 has 15 amino acids. Germline CDR1 NSHNY, CDR2 SYGAGN. V gave up 0 bases and J gave up 4 bases, with 12 bases separating them. The chain's CDR3 is CASSDAPGAENTLYF. CDR3 DNA, as far as it was read: TGTGCCAGCAGTGATGCACCGGGGGCGGAAAACACCTTGTAC.

This clone was counted only a few times. Genes and germline come from the mouse. The read is 1 residue too short to cover the CDR3 end, so that end is filled in from the germline J gene. This chain links TRBV26 with TRBJ2-1; TRBD1 matches 9 bases. Germline lookup yields CDR1 KGHPV and CDR2 FQNQEV (reference sequence). This CDR3 has 12 amino acids. With V trimmed by 4 bases and J by 12 bases, 4 bases remained unmatched. The DNA read from the CDR3 is TGTGCCAGCAGTCAGGGACAGGGAGGGCAGTTC. It translates to CASSQGQGGQF. The whole CDR3 region reads CASSQGQGGQFF.

The table lists this clone with a few counts. The gene names given are mouse names. Sequencing ends 1 residue short of the CDR3 end; the germline J gene provides the rest. The gene calls are TRBV16 and TRBJ2-1, with a tentative D call TRBD1 (5 bases). Per germline, CDR1 SGHSA and CDR2 FRNQAP. This CDR3 is 13 amino acids long. Trimming removed 1 base from V and 5 bases from J, with 6 bases in between. This chain's CDR3 is CASSLGTNAEQFF. The CDR3 DNA, read in part, is TGTGCAAGCAGCTTAGGGACAAATGCTGAGCAGTTC. Using reference TRBV16 and TRBJ2-1 for the parts outside the CDR3, the full variable domain is NAGVIQTPRHKVTGKGQEATLWCEPISGHSAVFWYRQTIVQGLEFLTYFRNQAPIDDSGMPKERFSAQMPNQSHSTLKIQSTQPQDSAVYLCASSLGTNAEQFFGPGTRLTVL.

Of note for this clone: The genes are named according to mouse. The read terminates 1 residue ahead of where the CDR3 ends, so the germline J gene completes it. The sample contains more than one DNA sequence encoding this CDR3. The gene calls are TRBV3 and TRBJ2-4; D is tentatively TRBD1 or TRBD2 (6 bases each). The CDR3 contains 15 residues. Trimming shortened V by 1 base and J by 0 bases, and 8 bases separated the two germline ends. CDR1 SNHLY and CDR2 FYNGKV come from the germline V gene (reference sequence). The part of the CDR3 DNA that was read is TGTGCCAGCAGCTTAGGAGGGGGGAGTCAAAACACCTTGTAC. It translates to CASSLGGGSQNTLY. The entire CDR3 protein is CASSLGGGSQNTLYF.

Comments on this clone: Genes and germline come from the mouse. With the read ending 1 residue before the CDR3 end, the germline J gene is used to fill in that end. The chain recombines TRBV26 with TRBJ1-5; TRBD1 matches at 9 bases. The junction had 2 bases not matched to a gene; V was cut back by 7 bases and J by 4 bases. This CDR3 has 13 amino acids. CDR1 is KGHPV, CDR2 FQNQEV, per germline (reference sequence). The CDR3 loop is CASKTGGNQAPLF. The CDR3 DNA, read in part, is TGTGCCAGCAAGACAGGGGGAAACCAGGCTCCGCTT.

This clone showed up just once. Genes and germline come from the mouse. The read terminates 1 residue ahead of where the CDR3 ends, so the germline J gene completes it. The V and J genes are TRBV16 and TRBJ1-4, with a possible D match to TRBD1 (5 bases). This CDR3 is 14 amino acids long. Trimming removed 8 bases at V and 3 bases at J, with 13 bases between. From germline, CDR1 is SGHSA and CDR2 FRNQAP. The DNA read from the CDR3 is TGTGCAAGCCGGGGGGGGGAAGCCAACGAAAGATTATTT. Amino acid sequence: CASRGGEANERLF. The whole CDR3 protein reads CASRGGEANERLFF.

This clone has a single count. Mismatch with germline at one junction end may stem from a read error. The germline and genes are mouse ones. The read gets to within 1 residue of the CDR3 end, and the germline J gene fills in the rest. This rearrangement joins TRBV3 to TRBJ2-5; TRBD2 is a possible D gene (7 bases). CDR1 and CDR2 from the germline V gene are SNHLY and FYNGKV (reference sequence). The length of the CDR3 is 16 residues. CDR3: CASSLAGGAEGDTQYF. Partial CDR3 DNA: TGTGCCAGCAGCCTAGCGGGGGGCGCTGAAGGGGACACCCAGTAC.

A remark on this clone: All gene names here are mouse names. Incomplete CDR3 DNA: TGTGGTGCTAGGGACTGGGAGAACACAGAAGTCTTC. Translated: CGARDWENTEVF. The complete CDR3 protein is CGARDWENTEVFF. This chain joins TRBV20 and TRBJ1-1; no firm D call. The read terminates 1 residue before the CDR3 end, so the remaining end is supplied by the germline J gene. This CDR3 contains 13 residues. Germline CDR1 GFQATS, CDR2 STVNSAI. Trimming stripped 0 bases from V and 0 bases from J, with 5 bases between.